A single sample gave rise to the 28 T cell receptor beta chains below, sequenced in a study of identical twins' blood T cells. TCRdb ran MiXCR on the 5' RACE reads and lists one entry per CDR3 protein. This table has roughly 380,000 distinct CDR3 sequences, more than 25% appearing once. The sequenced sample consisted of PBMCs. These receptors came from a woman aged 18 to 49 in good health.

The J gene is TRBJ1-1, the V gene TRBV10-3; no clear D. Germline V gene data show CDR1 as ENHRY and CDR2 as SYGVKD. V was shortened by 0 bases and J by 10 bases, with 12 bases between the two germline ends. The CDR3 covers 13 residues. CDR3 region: CAISESEGNGAFF. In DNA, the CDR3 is TGTGCCATCAGTGAGTCGGAAGGGAATGGAGCTTTCTTT.

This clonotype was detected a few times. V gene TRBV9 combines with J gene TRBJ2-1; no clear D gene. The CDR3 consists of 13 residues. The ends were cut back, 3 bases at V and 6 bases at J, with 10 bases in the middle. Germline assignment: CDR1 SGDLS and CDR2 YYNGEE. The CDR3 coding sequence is TGTGCCAGCAGCGCCGGTCCGGGCAATGAGCAGTTCTTC. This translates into CASSAGPGNEQFF.

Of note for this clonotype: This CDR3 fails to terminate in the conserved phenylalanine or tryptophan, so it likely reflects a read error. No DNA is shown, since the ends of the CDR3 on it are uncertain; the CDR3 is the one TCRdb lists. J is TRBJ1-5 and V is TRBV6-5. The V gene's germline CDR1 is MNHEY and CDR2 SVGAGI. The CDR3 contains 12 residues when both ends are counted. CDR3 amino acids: CASPAESQPLHV.

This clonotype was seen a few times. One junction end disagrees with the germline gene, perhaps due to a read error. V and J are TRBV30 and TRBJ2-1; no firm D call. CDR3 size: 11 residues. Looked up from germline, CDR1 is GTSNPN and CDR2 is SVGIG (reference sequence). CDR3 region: CAWSVGVSWIF. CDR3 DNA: TGTGCCTGGAGTGTTGGTGTTTCATGGATCTTC.

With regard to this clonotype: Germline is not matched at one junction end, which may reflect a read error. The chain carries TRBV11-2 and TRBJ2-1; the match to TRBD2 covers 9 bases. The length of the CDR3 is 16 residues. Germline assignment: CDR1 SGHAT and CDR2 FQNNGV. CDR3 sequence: CANSSSGRLSYNEQFF. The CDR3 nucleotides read TGTGCCAACAGCTCCAGCGGGAGGCTCTCCTACAATGAGCAGTTCTTC.

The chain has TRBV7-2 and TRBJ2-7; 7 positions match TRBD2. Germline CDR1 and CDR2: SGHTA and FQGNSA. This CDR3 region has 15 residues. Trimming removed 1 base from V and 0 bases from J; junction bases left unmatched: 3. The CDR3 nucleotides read TGTGCCAGCAGCTTAGTACTAGCGAGCTCCTACGAGCAGTACTTC. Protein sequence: CASSLVLASSYEQYF.

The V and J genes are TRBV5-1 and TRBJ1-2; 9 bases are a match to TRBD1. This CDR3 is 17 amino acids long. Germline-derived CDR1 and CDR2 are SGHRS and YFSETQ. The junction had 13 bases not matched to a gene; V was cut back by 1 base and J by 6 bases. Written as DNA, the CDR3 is TGCGCCAGCAGCTTGTATAGTTCCTCGGGACAGGGACATGGCTACACCTTC. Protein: CASSLYSSSGQGHGYTF.

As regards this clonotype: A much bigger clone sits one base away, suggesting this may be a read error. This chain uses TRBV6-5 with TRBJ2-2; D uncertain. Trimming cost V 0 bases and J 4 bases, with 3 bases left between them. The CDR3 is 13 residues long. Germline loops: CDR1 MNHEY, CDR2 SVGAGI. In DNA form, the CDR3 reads TGTGCCAGCAGTTACTCACGCACCGGGGAGCTGTTTTTT. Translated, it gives CASSYSRTGELFF.

CDR3 sequence reads: CASSLKGETQYF. Here the CDR3 DNA reads TGTGCCAGCAGTTTGAAGGGGGAGACCCAGTACTTC. This rearrangement joins TRBV6-5 to TRBJ2-5, with D maybe TRBD1 (5 bases). V was trimmed by 4 bases and J by 5 bases, leaving 8 bases between them. CDR1 and CDR2 (germline): MNHEY, SVGAGI. The CDR3 loop spans 12 amino acids.

The CDR3 loop reads CASSPTKIHEQFF. As DNA, the CDR3 is TGTGCCAGCAGTCCGACTAAAATACATGAGCAGTTCTTC. This chain uses TRBV3-1 with TRBJ2-1, with D perhaps matching TRBD2 (5 bases). Germline CDR1 and CDR2: LGHDT and YNNKEL (reference sequence). Trimming removed 6 bases from V and 8 bases from J, with 14 bases in between. This CDR3 comprises 13 residues.

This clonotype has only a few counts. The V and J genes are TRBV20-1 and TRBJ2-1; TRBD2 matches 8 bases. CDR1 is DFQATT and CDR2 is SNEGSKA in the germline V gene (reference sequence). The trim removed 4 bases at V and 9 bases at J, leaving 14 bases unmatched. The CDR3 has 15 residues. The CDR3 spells CSANMRGASASEQFF. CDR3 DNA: TGCAGTGCTAATATGCGGGGGGCTTCAGCGAGTGAGCAGTTCTTC.

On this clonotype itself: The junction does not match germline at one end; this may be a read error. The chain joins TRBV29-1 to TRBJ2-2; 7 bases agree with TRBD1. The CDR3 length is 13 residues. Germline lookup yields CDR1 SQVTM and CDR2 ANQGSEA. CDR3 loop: CSAATGYTGEPFF. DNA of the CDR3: TGCAGCGCCGCGACAGGGTACACCGGGGAGCCGTTTTTT.

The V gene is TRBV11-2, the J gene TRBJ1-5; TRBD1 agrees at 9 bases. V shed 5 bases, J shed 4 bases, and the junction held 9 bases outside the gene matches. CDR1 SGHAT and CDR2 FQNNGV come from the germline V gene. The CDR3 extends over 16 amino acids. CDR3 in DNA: TGTGCCAGCAGCACCAACCGACAGGGGGAAAATCAGCCCCAGCATTTT. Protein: CASSTNRQGENQPQHF.

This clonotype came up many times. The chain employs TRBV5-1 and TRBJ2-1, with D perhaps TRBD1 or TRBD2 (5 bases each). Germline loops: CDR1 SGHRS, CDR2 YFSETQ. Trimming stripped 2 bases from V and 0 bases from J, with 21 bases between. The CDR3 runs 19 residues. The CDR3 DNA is TGCGCCAGCAGCTTCGAAATCCGGGACCCACGTGGCTCCTACAATGAGCAGTTCTTC. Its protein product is CASSFEIRDPRGSYNEQFF.

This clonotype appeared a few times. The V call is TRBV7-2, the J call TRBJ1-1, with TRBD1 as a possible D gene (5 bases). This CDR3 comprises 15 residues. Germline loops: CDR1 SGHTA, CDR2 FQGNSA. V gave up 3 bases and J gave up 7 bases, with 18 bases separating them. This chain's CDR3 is CASSFRSRGYDEAFF. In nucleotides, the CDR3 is TGTGCCAGCAGCTTTCGTTCGAGGGGCTACGATGAAGCTTTCTTT.

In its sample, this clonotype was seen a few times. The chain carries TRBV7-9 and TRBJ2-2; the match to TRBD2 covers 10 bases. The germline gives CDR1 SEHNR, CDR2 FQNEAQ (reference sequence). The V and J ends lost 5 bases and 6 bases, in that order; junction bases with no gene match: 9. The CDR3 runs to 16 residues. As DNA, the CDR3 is TGTGCCAGCAGCCACACAGCTAGCGGGAGCCCCGGGGAGCTGTTTTTT. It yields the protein CASSHTASGSPGELFF.

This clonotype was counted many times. CDR3 nucleotides: TGTGCCAGCAGCTTAAAGGGTAGTTACGAGCAGTACTTC. Its translation: CASSLKGSYEQYF. V gene TRBV7-2 combines with J gene TRBJ2-7; D is undetermined. CDR3 length: 13 residues. V was clipped by 2 bases and J by 4 bases, with 9 bases between them. Germline values: CDR1 SGHTA, CDR2 FQGNSA. The full variable domain, completed using reference TRBV7-2 and TRBJ2-7, is GAGVSQSPSNKVTEKGKDVELRCDPISGHTALYWYRQSLGQGLEFLIYFQGNSAPDKSGLPSDRFSAERTGGSVSTLTIQRTQQEDSAVYLCASSLKGSYEQYFGPGTRLTVT.

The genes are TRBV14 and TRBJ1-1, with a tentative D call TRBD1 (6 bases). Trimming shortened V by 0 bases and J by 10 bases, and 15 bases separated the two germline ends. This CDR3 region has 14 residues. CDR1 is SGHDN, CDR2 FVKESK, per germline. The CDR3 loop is CASSQEGARVVAFF. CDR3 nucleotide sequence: TGTGCCAGCAGCCAAGAGGGGGCGCGGGTGGTAGCTTTCTTT.

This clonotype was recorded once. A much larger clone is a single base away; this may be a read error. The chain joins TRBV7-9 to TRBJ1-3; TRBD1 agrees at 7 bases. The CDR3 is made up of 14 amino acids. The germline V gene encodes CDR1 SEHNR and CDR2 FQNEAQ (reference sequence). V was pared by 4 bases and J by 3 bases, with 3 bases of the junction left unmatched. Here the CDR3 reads CASSSGTDGNTIYF. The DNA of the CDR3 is TGTGCCAGCAGCTCCGGGACAGATGGAAACACCATATATTTT.

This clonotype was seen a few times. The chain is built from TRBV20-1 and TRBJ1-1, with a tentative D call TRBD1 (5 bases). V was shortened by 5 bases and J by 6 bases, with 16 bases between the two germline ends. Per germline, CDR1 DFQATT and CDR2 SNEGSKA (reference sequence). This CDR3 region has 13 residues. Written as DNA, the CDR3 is TGCAGTGCTCTCGGATGGGGGTCCGCTGAAGCTTTCTTT. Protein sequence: CSALGWGSAEAFF.

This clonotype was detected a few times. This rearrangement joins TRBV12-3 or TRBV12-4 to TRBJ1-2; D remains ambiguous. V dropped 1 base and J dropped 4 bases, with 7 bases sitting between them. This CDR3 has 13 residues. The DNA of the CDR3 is TGTGCCAGCAGTTTAGGAACAGTCTATGGCTACACCTTC. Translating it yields CASSLGTVYGYTF.

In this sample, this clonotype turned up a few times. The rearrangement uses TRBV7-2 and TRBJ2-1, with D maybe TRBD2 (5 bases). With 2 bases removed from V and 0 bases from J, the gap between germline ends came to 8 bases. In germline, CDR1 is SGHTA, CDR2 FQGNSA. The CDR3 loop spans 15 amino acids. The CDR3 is CASSLLTSSYNEQFF. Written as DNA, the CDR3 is TGTGCCAGCAGCTTATTAACTAGCTCCTACAATGAGCAGTTCTTC.

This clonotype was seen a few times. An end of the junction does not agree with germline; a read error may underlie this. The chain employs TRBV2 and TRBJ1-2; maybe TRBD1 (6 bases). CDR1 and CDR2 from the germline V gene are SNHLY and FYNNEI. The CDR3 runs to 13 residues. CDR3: CARGGQANYDYTF. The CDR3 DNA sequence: TGTGCCAGAGGGGGTCAGGCGAACTATGACTACACCTTC.

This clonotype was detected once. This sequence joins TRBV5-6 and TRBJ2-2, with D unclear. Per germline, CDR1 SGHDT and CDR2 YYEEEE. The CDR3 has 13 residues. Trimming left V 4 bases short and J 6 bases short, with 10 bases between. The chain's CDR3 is CASSSNWAGELFF. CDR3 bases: TGTGCCAGCAGCAGTAACTGGGCCGGGGAGCTGTTTTTT.

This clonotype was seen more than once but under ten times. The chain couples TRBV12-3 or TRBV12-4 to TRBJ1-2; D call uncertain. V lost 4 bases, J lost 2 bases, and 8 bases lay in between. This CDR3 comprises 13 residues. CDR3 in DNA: TGTGCCAGCAGTTATAAGTCAAACTATGGCTACACCTTC. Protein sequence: CASSYKSNYGYTF.

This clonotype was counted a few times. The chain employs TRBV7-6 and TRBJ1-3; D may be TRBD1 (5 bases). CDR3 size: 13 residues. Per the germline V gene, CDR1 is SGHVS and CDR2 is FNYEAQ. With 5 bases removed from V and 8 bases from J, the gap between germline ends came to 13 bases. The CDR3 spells CASSQDMGDTIYF. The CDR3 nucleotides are TGTGCCAGCAGCCAAGACATGGGGGACACCATATATTTT.

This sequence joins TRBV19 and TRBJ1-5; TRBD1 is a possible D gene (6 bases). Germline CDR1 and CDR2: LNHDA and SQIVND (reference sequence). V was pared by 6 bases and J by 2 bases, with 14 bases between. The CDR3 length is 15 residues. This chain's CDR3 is CASRHREEGNQPQHF. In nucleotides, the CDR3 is TGTGCCAGTAGACACAGGGAAGAGGGCAATCAGCCCCAGCATTTT. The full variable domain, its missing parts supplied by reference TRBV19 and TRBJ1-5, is DGGITQSPKYLFRKEGQNVTLSCEQNLNHDAMYWYRQDPGQGLRLIYYSQIVNDFQKGDIAEGYSVSREKKESFPLTVTSAQKNPTAFYLCASRHREEGNQPQHFGDGTRLSIL.

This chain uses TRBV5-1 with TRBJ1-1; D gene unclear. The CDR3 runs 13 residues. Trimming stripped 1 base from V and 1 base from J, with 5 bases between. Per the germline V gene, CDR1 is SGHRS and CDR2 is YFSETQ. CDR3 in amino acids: CASSLSQNTEAFF. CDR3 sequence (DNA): TGCGCCAGCAGCTTGTCCCAGAACACTGAAGCTTTCTTT. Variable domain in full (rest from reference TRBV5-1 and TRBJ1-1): KAGVTQTPRYLIKTRGQQVTLSCSPISGHRSVSWYQQTPGQGLQFLFEYFSETQRNKGNFPGRFSGRQFSNSRSEMNVSTLELGDSALYLCASSLSQNTEAFFGQGTRLTVV.